The 27 T cell receptor beta chains below come from one sample, sequenced in a study of blood T cell repertoires in COVID-19 (dated by TCRdb to the early 2020s). Receptors were amplified or captured by the immunoSEQ multiplex PCR assay. The source is immuneACCESS, and TCRdb retained only in-frame sequences with V and J called. Part of the clones is not carried over; for the studies checked, unresolved V genes explain less than half of this, and the remainder is unexplained. The sample data list approximately 260,000 clones, and 70% to 90% of these were observed just once. The ten largest clonotypes hold approximately 9.9% of the sample. The sequenced material came from peripheral blood. The receptor set was obtained from a woman between 70 and 85 years old with acute or convalescent COVID-19.

The chain has TRBV11-2 and TRBJ2-1; D might be TRBD2 (6 bases). The CDR3 has 15 residues. The germline V gene encodes CDR1 SGHAT and CDR2 FQNNGV. The V gene lost 6 bases and the J gene lost 8 bases, with 20 bases spanning the gap. The CDR3 sequence is CASSPQARGFDEQFF. The DNA of the CDR3 is TGTGCCAGCAGTCCGCAGGCACGGGGGTTCGATGAGCAGTTCTTC. Combining the CDR3 with reference TRBV11-2 and TRBJ2-1 gives the whole variable domain EAGVAQSPRYKIIEKRQSVAFWCNPISGHATLYWYQQILGQGPKLLIQFQNNGVVDDSQLPKDRFSAERLKGVDSTLKIQPAKLEDSAVYLCASSPQARGFDEQFFGPGTRLTVL.

V usage is TRBV7-2 and J usage is TRBJ2-3; 7 bases agree with TRBD2. CDR3 length: 14 residues. Germline V gives CDR1 SGHTA, CDR2 FQGNSA. The V and J ends lost 7 bases and 5 bases, in that order; junction bases with no gene match: 9. CDR3 nucleotides: TGTGCCAGCACAGCAACGGGGGGTATAGATACGCAGTATTTT. This translates into CASTATGGIDTQYF.

V gene TRBV19 combines with J gene TRBJ1-2; D is uncertain. The ends were cut back, 3 bases at V and 8 bases at J, with 16 bases in the middle. Germline V CDR1 and CDR2: LNHDA, SQIVND (reference sequence). This CDR3 is 14 amino acids long. The CDR3, as DNA: TGTGCCAGTAGTATGAGACTTGCCGGGAAAGGCTACACCTTC. Protein product: CASSMRLAGKGYTF.

This chain uses TRBV4-2 with TRBJ2-3, with 7 nucleotides matching TRBD1. Germline values: CDR1 LGHNA, CDR2 YNFKEQ. V shed 2 bases and J 2 bases; nucleotides not matched to a gene: 10. CDR3 size: 17 residues. The DNA of the CDR3 is TGTGCCAGCAGCCAAAGCGGCAGAGGGGGCCACACAGATACGCAGTATTTT. It is translated as CASSQSGRGGHTDTQYF.

The chain employs TRBV24-1 and TRBJ2-1, with 8 bases matching TRBD2. Germline values: CDR1 KGHDR, CDR2 SFDVKD. The ends lost 5 bases at V and 5 bases at J; junction bases unmatched: 7. This CDR3 contains 15 residues. Here the CDR3 reads CATSAQGTRDNEQFF. The CDR3, as DNA: TGTGCCACCAGTGCCCAAGGGACTAGAGACAATGAGCAGTTCTTC.

CDR3 region: CAWSVFGALNTEAFF. The CDR3 bases are TGTGCCTGGAGTGTGTTTGGGGCTTTGAACACTGAAGCTTTCTTT. V gene TRBV30 combines with J gene TRBJ1-1; D is perhaps TRBD1 (5 bases). CDR3 size: 15 residues. CDR1 and CDR2 (germline): GTSNPN, SVGIG (reference sequence). V lost 0 bases, J lost 0 bases, and 11 bases lay in between.

The CDR3 spells CASTVQGYTEAFF. In DNA form, the CDR3 reads TGTGCCAGCACCGTACAGGGTTACACTGAAGCTTTCTTT. V usage is TRBV12-3 or TRBV12-4 and J usage is TRBJ1-1; D is possibly TRBD1 (6 bases). The ends were cut back, 7 bases at V and 3 bases at J, with 12 bases in the middle. This CDR3 comprises 13 residues.

The chain couples TRBV7-2 to TRBJ1-1, with TRBD1 identical over 12 bases. The J segment lost 7 bases and the V segment lost 4 bases, leaving 1 base of the junction unmatched. From germline, CDR1 is SGHTA and CDR2 FQGNSA. The CDR3 covers 13 residues. CDR3 coding DNA: TGTGCCAGCAGCTGGGACAGGGGGCTTGAAGCTTTCTTT. Translated: CASSWDRGLEAFF.

The chain joins TRBV6-1 to TRBJ1-1; the match to TRBD1 covers 10 bases. V dropped 3 bases and J dropped 5; count of bases not matched to a gene: 6. CDR3 length: 15 residues. The germline gives CDR1 MNHNS, CDR2 SASEGT. Here the CDR3 reads CASSDGTGAGTEAFF. For the CDR3, the DNA is TGTGCCAGCAGTGACGGGACAGGGGCGGGAACTGAAGCTTTCTTT.

The CDR3 loop is CASRGLAAAEDTQYF. CDR3 in DNA: TGTGCCAGCAGGGGACTAGCGGCAGCGGAAGATACGCAGTATTTT. V is TRBV6-5 and J is TRBJ2-3, with 11 bases that match TRBD2. The germline V gene has CDR1 MNHEY and CDR2 SVGAGI. The trim removed 6 bases at V and 5 bases at J, leaving 7 bases unmatched. This CDR3 has 15 amino acids.

The sample holds a few counts of this clone. The chain carries TRBV2 and TRBJ2-7; TRBD1 aligns across 9 bases. The CDR3 totals 16 residues. With 5 bases clipped from V and 1 base from J, the junction kept 9 bases outside the gene matches. In germline, CDR1 is SNHLY, CDR2 FYNNEI. The CDR3 reads CASSLRGQGTSYEQYF. In DNA form, the CDR3 reads TGTGCCAGCAGTCTCCGGGGACAGGGTACTTCCTACGAGCAGTACTTC.

The chain links TRBV15 to TRBJ2-7, with D perhaps TRBD1 (5 bases). Looked up from germline, CDR1 is LNHNV and CDR2 is YYDKDF (reference sequence). CDR3 size: 13 residues. V lost 1 base and J 3 bases, leaving 7 bases between the germline ends. The CDR3 nucleotides are TGTGCCACCAGCAGAGGACAGTTCTACGAGCAGTACTTC. This encodes CATSRGQFYEQYF.

V usage is TRBV5-1 and J usage is TRBJ2-1; the D is unclear. Between the trimmed V and J ends, which lost 0 bases and 0 bases, there was a span of 13 bases. The CDR3 totals 17 residues. Per germline, CDR1 SGHRS and CDR2 YFSETQ. The CDR3 DNA is TGCGCCAGCAGCTTGGCCGTGCGGCAGAGCTCCTACAATGAGCAGTTCTTC. It is translated as CASSLAVRQSSYNEQFF.

This clone occurred a few times. This sequence joins TRBV5-8 and TRBJ1-2, with 8 bases that match TRBD1. V shed 1 base and J 4 bases; nucleotides not matched to a gene: 3. The CDR3 runs 14 residues. Germline lookup yields CDR1 SGHTS and CDR2 YDEGEE. CDR3 bases: TGTGCCAGCAGCTTGACAGGGGGGAGCTATGGCTACACCTTC. Residues: CASSLTGGSYGYTF.

The chain uses TRBV12-3 or TRBV12-4 and TRBJ2-5; tentatively, D is TRBD2 (5 bases). This CDR3 spans 13 amino acids. V lost 1 base and J lost 9, with 12 bases in between. In DNA form, the CDR3 reads TGTGCCAGCAGTTTAGGGGCCAAGGAGGCCCAGTACTTC. Translation gives CASSLGAKEAQYF.

V usage is TRBV10-3 and J usage is TRBJ1-1; D possibly corresponds to TRBD1 (5 bases). This CDR3 comprises 19 residues. Germline V gene data show CDR1 as ENHRY and CDR2 as SYGVKD. V was cut by 0 bases and J by 0 bases, with 20 bases left in between. The CDR3 region is CAISESLRRGVALNTEAFF. As DNA, the CDR3 is TGTGCCATCAGTGAGTCGCTACGCCGGGGGGTGGCCCTGAACACTGAAGCTTTCTTT.

The chain links TRBV7-9 to TRBJ1-1, with D possibly being TRBD1 (5 bases). Trimming stripped 5 bases from V and 4 bases from J, with 8 bases between. Looked up from germline, CDR1 is SEHNR and CDR2 is FQNEAQ (reference sequence). This CDR3 is built from 12 residues. CDR3 region: CASSQGGTEAFF. CDR3 nucleotide sequence: TGTGCCAGCAGCCAGGGTGGCACTGAAGCTTTCTTT.

The V and J genes are TRBV5-1 and TRBJ2-5, with D hard to call. V lost 4 bases and J lost 5, with 15 bases in between. The germline V gene encodes CDR1 SGHRS and CDR2 YFSETQ. The CDR3 sequence is 14 residues long. CDR3 coding DNA: TGCGCCAGCAGCGTCGAACAGCCCGGCGAGACCCAGTACTTC. Translation gives CASSVEQPGETQYF.

Concerning this clone: A junction end diverges from the germline sequence, so it may reflect a read error. The V gene is TRBV2, the J gene TRBJ2-2; 8 positions match TRBD2. The V gene's germline CDR1 is SNHLY and CDR2 FYNNEI. This CDR3 spans 15 amino acids. CDR3 amino acids: CASREGTSRTGELFF. CDR3 coding DNA: TGTGCCAGCAGGGAAGGGACTAGTCGGACCGGGGAGCTGTTTTTT.

V and J are TRBV3-1 (or the pseudogene TRBV3-2) and TRBJ2-1; weak D call: TRBD1 (7 bases). This CDR3 comprises 16 residues. Germline CDR1 LGHDT, CDR2 YNNKEL (reference sequence). Trimming removed 6 bases at V and 7 bases at J, with 22 bases between. CDR3 nucleotide sequence: TGTGCCAGCAGTCTATATGGAGGGGGCAATGGGAATGAGCAGTTCTTC. This gives the protein CASSLYGGGNGNEQFF.

V gene TRBV19 combines with J gene TRBJ1-6, with D uncertain. Germline values: CDR1 LNHDA, CDR2 SQIVND (reference sequence). Trimming shortened V by 7 bases and J by 8 bases, and 12 bases separated the two germline ends. The CDR3 consists of 13 residues. CDR3 nucleotides: TGTGCCAGTACCCCCTCCCCTGATTCACCCCTCCACTTT. It yields the protein CASTPSPDSPLHF.

This clone was recorded only once. The chain links TRBV7-7 to TRBJ2-1, with D perhaps TRBD2 (6 bases). The CDR3 is 21 amino acids. V lost 0 bases and J 7 bases, leaving 31 bases between the germline ends. Germline assignment: CDR1 SSHAT and CDR2 FNYEAQ (reference sequence). The chain's CDR3 is CASSLARGGRPAFLNPNEQFF. CDR3 nucleotides: TGTGCCAGCAGCTTAGCGCGGGGAGGCAGACCCGCTTTCCTCAACCCAAATGAGCAGTTCTTC.

The chain joins TRBV4-2 to TRBJ2-3, with 7 bases identical to TRBD2. V lost 6 bases to trimming and J lost 3 bases; unmatched junction nucleotides: 6. Per the germline V gene, CDR1 is LGHNA and CDR2 is YNFKEQ. CDR3 size: 14 residues. CDR3 DNA sequence: TGTGCCAGCAGGAGGTGGGGGGGTACAGATACGCAGTATTTT. Residues: CASRRWGGTDTQYF.

V and J are TRBV12-3 or TRBV12-4 and TRBJ1-5, with no clear D. V dropped 5 bases and J dropped 6 bases, with 8 bases sitting between them. This CDR3 has 12 residues. CDR3 region: CASSVPPQPQHF. The CDR3 region has the DNA TGTGCCAGCAGTGTCCCTCCTCAGCCCCAGCATTTT.

This chain joins TRBV5-1 and TRBJ2-2, with D perhaps matching TRBD1 (5 bases). The V and J ends lost 0 bases and 7 bases respectively, with 10 bases between them. Germline V CDR1 and CDR2: SGHRS, YFSETQ. CDR3 length: 14 amino acids. The DNA for the CDR3 is TGCGCCAGCAGCTTGGGGGGCTTGGACGGGGAGCTGTTTTTT. Encoded protein: CASSLGGLDGELFF.

The J gene is TRBJ2-3, the V gene TRBV3-1 (or the pseudogene TRBV3-2); TRBD1 is a possible D gene (6 bases). Between the trimmed V and J ends, which lost 1 base and 5 bases, there was a span of 13 bases. Germline V CDR1 and CDR2: LGHDT, YNNKEL (reference sequence). The CDR3 contains 15 residues. Written as DNA, the CDR3 is TGTGCCAGCAGCCAAGGGGGTATCAGGGGAGATACGCAGTATTTT. It codes for CASSQGGIRGDTQYF.

The chain employs TRBV2 and TRBJ1-5, with D unclear. The germline CDR1 and CDR2 sequences are SNHLY and FYNNEI. The CDR3 is 14 amino acids. V was trimmed by 8 bases and J by 2 bases, leaving 13 bases between them. The CDR3 sequence is CASSLLEGNQPQHF. The CDR3 nucleotides read TGTGCCAGCTCCCTTTTGGAGGGCAATCAGCCCCAGCATTTT. Based on the CDR3 plus reference TRBV2 and TRBJ1-5, the full variable domain is EPEVTQTPSHQVTQMGQEVILRCVPISNHLYFYWYRQILGQKVEFLVSFYNNEISEKSEIFDDQFSVERPDGSNFTLKIRSTKLEDSAMYFCASSLLEGNQPQHFGDGTRLSIL.